The 16 T cell receptor beta chains reported below all come from one sample, sequenced in a study of cytomegalovirus exposure and HLA in healthy donors. With 60 Vbeta and 13 Jbeta primers, the PCR was carried out. Profiled with immunoSEQ multiplex PCR; TCRdb holds only in-frame clones, not every one. Here the sample spans about 120,000 clones, 65% being singletons. Specimen: PBMCs. The receptor source for this set is a woman in her 40s in good health and CMV-seropositive.

The chain joins TRBV18 to TRBJ2-5, with D perhaps matching TRBD1 (6 bases). The CDR3 covers 12 residues. Per the germline V gene, CDR1 is KGHSH and CDR2 is LQKENI. Deletions cut 6 bases from V and 7 bases from J, with 12 bases between. In DNA form, the CDR3 reads TGTGCCAGCTCGGACAGTCAACTGACCCAGTACTTC. This gives the protein CASSDSQLTQYF.

This clone occurred once. The chain couples TRBV19 to TRBJ1-3; possibly TRBD1 for D (5 bases). V shed 5 bases and J shed 2 bases, with 19 bases lying between them. The CDR3 has 17 amino acids. Germline V lookup: CDR1 LNHDA, CDR2 SQIVND (reference sequence). Written as DNA, the CDR3 is TGTGCCAGTAGTTCCCGGGCGGGGGTAAAAACTGGAAACACCATATATTTT. It specifies CASSSRAGVKTGNTIYF.

In its sample, this clone was seen once. V is TRBV4-3 and J is TRBJ2-7; 9 nucleotides line up with TRBD1. The CDR3 covers 16 residues. Per the germline V gene, CDR1 is LGHNA and CDR2 is YSLEER. The J segment lost 4 bases and the V segment lost 0 bases, leaving 7 bases of the junction unmatched. The CDR3 nucleotides are TGCGCCAGCAGCCAAGATAAGGACAGGGGTGTGTACGAGCAGTACTTC. Residues: CASSQDKDRGVYEQYF.

In nucleotides, the CDR3 is TGTGCCAGCAGCTTAGTCAGGGCGGCGGATACGCAGTATTTT. Translated: CASSLVRAADTQYF. The chain joins TRBV11-2 to TRBJ2-3, with D possibly TRBD1 on 5 matching bases. Germline V gene lookup returns CDR1 SGHAT and CDR2 FQNNGV. V was pared by 1 base and J by 6 bases, with 11 bases between. CDR3 length: 14 amino acids. The full variable domain, rest sourced from reference TRBV11-2 and TRBJ2-3, is EAGVAQSPRYKIIEKRQSVAFWCNPISGHATLYWYQQILGQGPKLLIQFQNNGVVDDSQLPKDRFSAERLKGVDSTLKIQPAKLEDSAVYLCASSLVRAADTQYFGPGTRLTVL.

This chain links TRBV29-1 with TRBJ1-4; 12 bases are a match to TRBD1. The CDR3 extends over 17 amino acids. CDR1 is SQVTM, CDR2 ANQGSEA, per germline. V gave up 6 bases and J gave up 8 bases; unmatched junction bases: 16. The CDR3 here is CSVFKPGTGGDREKLFF. CDR3 DNA: TGCAGCGTCTTCAAACCCGGGACAGGGGGCGATCGGGAAAAACTGTTTTTT.

As regards this clone: In the same sample, other DNA sequences code for this CDR3. The chain combines TRBV30 with TRBJ1-1, with TRBD1 identical over 9 bases. The CDR3 extends over 15 amino acids. Germline V gene data show CDR1 as GTSNPN and CDR2 as SVGIG (reference sequence). The V gene end was trimmed by 5 bases and the J gene end by 3 bases; junction bases not matched to a gene: 10. The CDR3 spells CAWDRGALLDTEAFF. DNA of the CDR3: TGTGCCTGGGACAGGGGGGCGCTCTTGGACACTGAAGCTTTCTTT.

J is TRBJ2-6 and V is TRBV7-9; weak D call: TRBD1 (6 bases). Germline CDR1 reads SEHNR; CDR2 reads FQNEAQ (reference sequence). V lost 5 bases and J lost 0, with 17 bases in between. This CDR3 contains 18 residues. The CDR3 DNA sequence: TGTGCCAGCAGCGGTCGGGCAGGGGCTCGCTCTGGGGCCAACGTCCTGACTTTC. This codes for CASSGRAGARSGANVLTF.

This chain links TRBV14 with TRBJ1-3, with TRBD1 matching 10 bases. Germline V gene lookup returns CDR1 SGHDN and CDR2 FVKESK. The junction had 7 bases not matched to a gene; V was cut back by 1 base and J by 4 bases. CDR3 length: 17 residues. The CDR3 loop reads CASSQVGTGVLGNTIYF. The CDR3 DNA follows: TGTGCCAGCAGCCAAGTAGGGACAGGGGTTCTCGGAAACACCATATATTTT.

The V and J genes are TRBV19 and TRBJ1-2; TRBD1 might be the D (6 bases). This CDR3 is built from 16 residues. The V gene lost 5 bases and the J gene lost 5 bases, with 21 bases spanning the gap. Germline CDR1 and CDR2: LNHDA and SQIVND (reference sequence). The CDR3 loop is CASSLLTIQGKYGYTF. The DNA of the CDR3 is TGTGCCAGTAGTCTCCTCACAATACAGGGAAAGTATGGCTACACCTTC.

This clone was seen a handful of times. The chain combines TRBV11-2 with TRBJ2-1, with 8 bases that match TRBD2. The germline V gene has CDR1 SGHAT and CDR2 FQNNGV. This CDR3 comprises 14 residues. V was clipped by 4 bases and J by 8 bases; unmatched bases: 7. CDR3 in amino acids: CASSWGTSGDEQFF. The CDR3 bases are TGTGCCAGCAGCTGGGGGACTAGTGGTGATGAGCAGTTCTTC.

With regard to this clone: Its ends do not fully match the called genes, so a read error is possible. The CDR3 loop reads CSSTSAKETQYF. The CDR3 DNA sequence: TGTTCCAGCACCTCTGCGAAAGAGACCCAGTACTTC. V and J are TRBV7-9 and TRBJ2-5; unclear D gene. This CDR3 is 12 amino acids long. CDR1 and CDR2 (germline): SEHNR, FQNEAQ (reference sequence).

Here the CDR3 reads CASSQTPNTEAFF. CDR3 nucleotide sequence: TGTGCCAGCAGCCAAACACCGAACACTGAAGCTTTCTTT. The chain combines TRBV28 with TRBJ1-1; D unresolved. This CDR3 comprises 13 residues. Germline lookup yields CDR1 MDHEN and CDR2 SYDVKM. Trimming cost V 6 bases and J 1 base, with 9 bases left between them.

V usage is TRBV7-9 and J usage is TRBJ2-1, with 7 bases aligning to TRBD2. The CDR3 is made up of 18 amino acids. In germline, CDR1 is SEHNR, CDR2 FQNEAQ (reference sequence). Trimming took 5 bases from V and 4 from J; bases not matched to a gene: 17. The CDR3 region is CASSLRSGRRDPYNEQFF. The CDR3 nucleotides read TGTGCCAGCAGCCTTAGGTCCGGGAGGCGGGATCCGTACAATGAGCAGTTCTTC.

CDR3 protein: CATSATEEQPQHF. The CDR3 nucleotides are TGTGCCACGAGCGCGACAGAGGAGCAGCCCCAGCATTTT. The chain recombines TRBV10-3 with TRBJ1-5, with D possibly matching TRBD1 (5 bases). Per the germline V gene, CDR1 is ENHRY and CDR2 is SYGVKD. The CDR3 consists of 13 residues. Trimming stripped 10 bases from V and 7 bases from J, with 17 bases between.

J is TRBJ2-7 and V is TRBV11-1; 10 positions match TRBD2. V lost 1 base and J lost 2; bases outside the gene matches: 2. Germline V gene lookup returns CDR1 SGHAT and CDR2 FQDESV (reference sequence). This CDR3 spans 15 amino acids. The CDR3 bases are TGTGCCAGCAGCTTAGAAGCGGGAGGGACCTACGAGCAGTACTTC. This gives the protein CASSLEAGGTYEQYF.

Only a few counts were recorded for this clone. The chain combines TRBV29-1 with TRBJ2-7; the match to TRBD2 covers 7 bases. CDR1 SQVTM and CDR2 ANQGSEA come from the germline V gene. The CDR3 consists of 16 residues. V gave up 1 base and J gave up 0 bases; unmatched junction bases: 9. CDR3 sequence: CSVEGGSAGDSYEQYF. Written as DNA, the CDR3 is TGCAGCGTTGAAGGGGGCTCGGCGGGAGACTCCTACGAGCAGTACTTC.